One and the same sample provided the 8 T cell receptor beta chains below, sequenced in a study of brain T cells in children with intractable seizures. TCRdb's table, derived via immunoSEQ multiplex PCR, lists solely in-frame clones and lacks some. The data contain about 340,000 clones, 93% of them singletons. Time point noted: blood from clinic visit 5 months post-surgery; TSC patient then seizure free. Sequences were derived from peripheral blood, sampled roughly 5 months after surgery. The receptor set was obtained from a boy in the first two years of life with tuberous sclerosis and intractable seizures.

The CDR3 DNA is TGTGCCAGCAGCGAACTCCTACTAGCGGGAGAAGATACGCAGTATTTT. Its translation is CASSELLLAGEDTQYF. The chain links TRBV3-1 (or the pseudogene TRBV3-2) to TRBJ2-3; 11 positions match TRBD2. The CDR3 consists of 16 residues. The junction had 9 bases not matched to a gene; V was cut back by 5 bases and J by 5 bases. Germline V gene data show CDR1 as LGHDT and CDR2 as YNNKEL (reference sequence).

The chain joins TRBV7-9 to TRBJ1-2, with D perhaps TRBD1 (5 bases). V gave up 5 bases and J gave up 4 bases, with 14 bases separating them. This CDR3 spans 14 amino acids. Per germline, CDR1 SEHNR and CDR2 FQNEAQ (reference sequence). CDR3: CASSRFSGGYGYTF. The CDR3 nucleotides read TGTGCCAGCAGCCGATTCAGTGGGGGCTATGGCTACACCTTC.

CDR3 residues: CASSLGGENYEQYF. CDR3 sequence (DNA): TGTGCCAGCAGCTTAGGTGGAGAGAACTACGAGCAGTACTTC. The rearrangement links TRBV7-8 to TRBJ2-7, with D hard to call. V lost 1 base and J 3 bases, leaving 10 bases between the germline ends. The CDR3 has 14 residues. CDR1 is SGHVS, CDR2 FQNEAQ, per germline.

The chain employs TRBV2 and TRBJ1-6; weak D call: TRBD1 (6 bases). In germline, CDR1 is SNHLY, CDR2 FYNNEI. This CDR3 contains 14 residues. V dropped 10 bases and J dropped 3 bases, with 13 bases sitting between them. The CDR3 nucleotides read TGTGCCATCGAAACAGGGCGCTATAATTCACCCCTCCACTTT. Translating gives CAIETGRYNSPLHF.

The genes are TRBV5-1 and TRBJ1-2, with a weak D call TRBD1 (6 bases). Germline V lookup: CDR1 SGHRS, CDR2 YFSETQ. This CDR3 contains 13 residues. V was shortened by 4 bases and J by 7 bases, with 14 bases between the two germline ends. CDR3 nucleotides: TGCGCCAGCAGCGGGTCAGGGGCGGGTGGCTACACCTTC. Protein product: CASSGSGAGGYTF. Full variable domain (rest looked up from reference TRBV5-1 and TRBJ1-2): KAGVTQTPRYLIKTRGQQVTLSCSPISGHRSVSWYQQTPGQGLQFLFEYFSETQRNKGNFPGRFSGRQFSNSRSEMNVSTLELGDSALYLCASSGSGAGGYTFGSGTRLTVV.

This sequence joins TRBV29-1 and TRBJ2-1; no definite D call. Between the trimmed V and J ends, which lost 3 bases and 10 bases, there was a span of 4 bases. The V gene's germline CDR1 is SQVTM and CDR2 ANQGSEA. The CDR3 has 9 amino acids. CDR3 DNA: TGCAGCGTTGATCGGGAGCAGTTCTTC. Translation gives CSVDREQFF.

This chain uses TRBV15 with TRBJ1-3; D call uncertain. The CDR3 totals 16 residues. Trimming pared 0 bases from V and 3 bases from J, leaving 12 bases between. Germline CDR1 is LNHNV and CDR2 is YYDKDF (reference sequence). The CDR3, as DNA: TGTGCCACCAGCAGAGAATCTTTGCATGGTGGAAACACCATATATTTT. This sequence encodes CATSRESLHGGNTIYF.

The genes are TRBV23-1 and TRBJ2-5; the D is unclear. TRBV23-1 counts as an open reading frame of uncertain function. The CDR3 has 16 amino acids. V was pared by 3 bases and J by 4 bases, with 18 bases between. CDR3 amino acids: CASSHASRTWGETQYF. The DNA for the CDR3 is TGCGCCAGCAGTCATGCCAGCCGGACGTGGGGAGAGACCCAGTACTTC.